The 7 T cell receptor beta chains presented below share a single source sample, sequenced in a study of blood T cell repertoires in COVID-19. Measured with immunoSEQ multiplex PCR; TCRdb has only the in-frame clones, and not every one. This sample yields about 240,000 clones, of which 75% to 90% are seen a single time; around an eighth belongs to the top ten. Sequenced sample: peripheral blood. The receptors were sampled from a woman aged 60-70 years with active or convalescent COVID-19.

This clone was seen only a few times. This rearrangement joins TRBV7-3 to TRBJ1-1; D may be TRBD1 (5 bases). The CDR3 totals 14 residues. The germline CDR1 and CDR2 sequences are SGHTA and FQGTGA. The V gene lost 1 base and the J gene lost 0 bases, with 6 bases spanning the gap. The CDR3 DNA follows: TGTGCCAGCAGCTTAAGACAGCTGAACACTGAAGCTTTCTTT. This encodes CASSLRQLNTEAFF.

The V call is TRBV18, the J call TRBJ2-1; 10 nucleotides agree with TRBD2. CDR1 and CDR2 from the germline V gene are KGHSH and LQKENI. The CDR3 sequence is 14 residues long. The V and J ends lost 8 bases and 7 bases, in that order; junction bases with no gene match: 8. The CDR3 sequence: CASDRSGGANEQFF. The DNA for the CDR3 is TGTGCCAGCGACAGGAGCGGGGGGGCAAATGAGCAGTTCTTC. Complete variable domain (other parts from reference TRBV18 and TRBJ2-1): NAGVMQNPRHLVRRRGQEARLRCSPMKGHSHVYWYRQLPEEGLKFMVYLQKENIIDESGMPKERFSAEFPKEGPSILRIQQVVRGDSAAYFCASDRSGGANEQFFGPGTRLTVL.

V gene TRBV7-3 combines with J gene TRBJ2-5; 9 bases are shared with TRBD1. The junction had 4 bases not matched to a gene; V was cut back by 0 bases and J by 5 bases. The CDR3 has 15 amino acids. CDR1 is SGHTA and CDR2 is FQGTGA in the germline V gene. CDR3 sequence: CASSLTGTGQETQYF. In DNA form, the CDR3 reads TGTGCCAGCAGCTTAACCGGGACAGGGCAGGAGACCCAGTACTTC.

The chain uses TRBV5-1 and TRBJ2-1; 12 bases line up with TRBD2. From germline, CDR1 is SGHRS and CDR2 YFSETQ. J lost 7 bases, V lost 0 bases, and 8 bases had no gene match. The CDR3 covers 17 residues. The CDR3 DNA is TGCGCCAGCAGCTTGGTATTTCGGCTAGCGGGGGGGAATGAGCAGTTCTTC. Residues: CASSLVFRLAGGNEQFF.

This chain joins TRBV6-2 or TRBV6-3 and TRBJ1-5, with 10 bases aligning to TRBD1. Germline values: CDR1 MNHEY, CDR2 SVGEGT. After removal of 6 bases from V and 8 bases from J, the junction contained 10 bases not matched to a gene. CDR3 length: 15 residues. CDR3 sequence: CASSSPWDRGKPQHF. In nucleotides, the CDR3 is TGTGCCAGCAGCTCCCCCTGGGACAGGGGCAAGCCCCAGCATTTT.

The chain uses TRBV16 and TRBJ1-4, with 7 positions matching TRBD1. Unmatched junction bases numbered 11, after V lost 8 bases and J lost 5 bases. The germline CDR1 and CDR2 sequences are KGHSY and FQNENV. The CDR3 loop spans 15 amino acids. The CDR3 DNA sequence: TGTGCCAGCCTGAAAGGGGGCGCCGAAAATGAAAAACTGTTTTTT. This gives the protein CASLKGGAENEKLFF.

This chain connects TRBV6-1 to TRBJ1-1; perhaps TRBD1 as D (6 bases). The CDR3 contains 17 residues. V was clipped by 3 bases and J by 1 base, with 18 bases between them. Germline CDR1 is MNHNS and CDR2 is SASEGT. The CDR3 protein is CASSDGRRGLGNTEAFF. CDR3 DNA: TGTGCCAGCAGTGATGGGCGCAGGGGCCTCGGGAACACTGAAGCTTTCTTT.